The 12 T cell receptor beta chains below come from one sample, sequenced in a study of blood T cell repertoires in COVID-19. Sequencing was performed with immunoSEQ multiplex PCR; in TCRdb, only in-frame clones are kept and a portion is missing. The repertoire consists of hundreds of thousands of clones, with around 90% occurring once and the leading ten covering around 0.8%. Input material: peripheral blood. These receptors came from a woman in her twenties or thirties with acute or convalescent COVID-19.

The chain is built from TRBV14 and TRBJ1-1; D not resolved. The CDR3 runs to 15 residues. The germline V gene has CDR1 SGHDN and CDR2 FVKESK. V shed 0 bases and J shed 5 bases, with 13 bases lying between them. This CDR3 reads CASSQEEGSGTEAFF. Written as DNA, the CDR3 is TGTGCCAGCAGCCAAGAGGAGGGTTCGGGGACTGAAGCTTTCTTT.

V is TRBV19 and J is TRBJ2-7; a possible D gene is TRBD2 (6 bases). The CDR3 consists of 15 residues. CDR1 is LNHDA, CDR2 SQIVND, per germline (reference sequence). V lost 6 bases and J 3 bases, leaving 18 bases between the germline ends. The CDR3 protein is CASRPPGTASYEQYF. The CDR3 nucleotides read TGTGCCAGTAGACCGCCCGGGACTGCCAGCTACGAGCAGTACTTC.

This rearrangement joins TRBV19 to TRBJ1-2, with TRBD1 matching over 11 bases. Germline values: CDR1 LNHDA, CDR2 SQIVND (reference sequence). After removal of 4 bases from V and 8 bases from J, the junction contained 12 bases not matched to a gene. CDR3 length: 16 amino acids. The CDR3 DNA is TGTGCCAGTAGTACCGGACAGGGGGCATCTTTAAGAGGCTACACCTTC. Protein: CASSTGQGASLRGYTF. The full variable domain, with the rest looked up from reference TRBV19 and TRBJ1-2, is DGGITQSPKYLFRKEGQNVTLSCEQNLNHDAMYWYRQDPGQGLRLIYYSQIVNDFQKGDIAEGYSVSREKKESFPLTVTSAQKNPTAFYLCASSTGQGASLRGYTFGSGTRLTVV.

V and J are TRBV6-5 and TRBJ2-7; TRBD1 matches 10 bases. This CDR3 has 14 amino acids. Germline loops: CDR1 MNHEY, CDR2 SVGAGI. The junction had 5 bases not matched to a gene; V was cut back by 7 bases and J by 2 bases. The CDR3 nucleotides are TGTGCCAGCACTATGACAGGGGGCACCTACGAGCAGTACTTC. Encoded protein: CASTMTGGTYEQYF.

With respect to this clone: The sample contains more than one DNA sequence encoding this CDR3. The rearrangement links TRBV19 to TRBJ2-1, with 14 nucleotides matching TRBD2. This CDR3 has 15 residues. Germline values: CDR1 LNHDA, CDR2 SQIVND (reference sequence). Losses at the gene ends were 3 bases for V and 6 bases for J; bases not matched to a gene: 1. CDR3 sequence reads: CASSIGTSGSNEQFF. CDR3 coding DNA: TGTGCCAGTAGTATCGGGACTAGCGGGAGCAATGAGCAGTTCTTC. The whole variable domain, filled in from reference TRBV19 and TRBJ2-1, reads DGGITQSPKYLFRKEGQNVTLSCEQNLNHDAMYWYRQDPGQGLRLIYYSQIVNDFQKGDIAEGYSVSREKKESFPLTVTSAQKNPTAFYLCASSIGTSGSNEQFFGPGTRLTVL.

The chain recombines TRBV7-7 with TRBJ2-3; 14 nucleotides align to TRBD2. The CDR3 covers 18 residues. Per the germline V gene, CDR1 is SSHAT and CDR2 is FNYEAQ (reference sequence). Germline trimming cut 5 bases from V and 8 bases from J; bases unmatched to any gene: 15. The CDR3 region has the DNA TGTGCCAGCAGCCCGGGACTAGCGGGAGCTTCTGTCTTGGGTACGCAGTATTTT. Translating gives CASSPGLAGASVLGTQYF.

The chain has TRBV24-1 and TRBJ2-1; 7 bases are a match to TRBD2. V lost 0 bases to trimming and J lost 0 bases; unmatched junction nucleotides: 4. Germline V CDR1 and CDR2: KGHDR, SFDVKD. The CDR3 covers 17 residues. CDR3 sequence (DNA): TGTGCCACCAGTGATTTGCCCGGGAGGAACTCCTACAATGAGCAGTTCTTC. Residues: CATSDLPGRNSYNEQFF.

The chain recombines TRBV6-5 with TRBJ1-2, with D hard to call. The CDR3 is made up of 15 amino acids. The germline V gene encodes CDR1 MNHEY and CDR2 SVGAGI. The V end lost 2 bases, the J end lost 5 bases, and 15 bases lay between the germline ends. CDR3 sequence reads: CASSYPGRGGYGYTF. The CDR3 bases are TGTGCCAGCAGTTACCCCGGGCGTGGAGGATATGGCTACACCTTC.

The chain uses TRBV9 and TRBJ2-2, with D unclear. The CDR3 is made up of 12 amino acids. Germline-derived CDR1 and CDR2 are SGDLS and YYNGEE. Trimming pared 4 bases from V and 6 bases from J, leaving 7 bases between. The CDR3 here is CASSRVAGELFF. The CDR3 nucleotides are TGTGCCAGCAGCCGGGTGGCCGGGGAGCTGTTTTTT. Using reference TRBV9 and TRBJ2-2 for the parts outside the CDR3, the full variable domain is DSGVTQTPKHLITATGQRVTLRCSPRSGDLSVYWYQQSLDQGLQFLIQYYNGEERAKGNILERFSAQQFPDLHSELNLSSLELGDSALYFCASSRVAGELFFGEGSRLTVL.

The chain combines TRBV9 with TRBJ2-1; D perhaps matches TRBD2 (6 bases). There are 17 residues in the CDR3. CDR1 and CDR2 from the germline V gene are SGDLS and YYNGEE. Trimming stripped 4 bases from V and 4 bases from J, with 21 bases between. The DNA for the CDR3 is TGTGCCAGCAGCCCACGGGGAGGTAGCGGAGCGTACAATGAGCAGTTCTTC. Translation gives CASSPRGGSGAYNEQFF. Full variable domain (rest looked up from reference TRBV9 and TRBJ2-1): DSGVTQTPKHLITATGQRVTLRCSPRSGDLSVYWYQQSLDQGLQFLIQYYNGEERAKGNILERFSAQQFPDLHSELNLSSLELGDSALYFCASSPRGGSGAYNEQFFGPGTRLTVL.

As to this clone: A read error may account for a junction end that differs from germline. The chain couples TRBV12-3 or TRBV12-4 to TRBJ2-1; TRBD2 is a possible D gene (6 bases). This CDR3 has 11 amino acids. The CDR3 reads CASSLAGGKVF. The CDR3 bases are TGTGCCAGCAGTTTAGCGGGAGGCAAGGTCTTC.

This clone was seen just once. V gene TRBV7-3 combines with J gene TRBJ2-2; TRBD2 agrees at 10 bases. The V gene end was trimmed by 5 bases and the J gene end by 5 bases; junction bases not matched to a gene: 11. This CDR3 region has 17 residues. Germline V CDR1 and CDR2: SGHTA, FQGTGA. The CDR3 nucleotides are TGTGCCAGCAGCCCCATGGCTAGCGGGAGTCGGACCGGGGAGCTGTTTTTT. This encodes CASSPMASGSRTGELFF.